This T cell receptor (beta chain) comes out of a study of T-cell reconstitution after alpha-beta-depleted transplantation in children. CDR3 length: 15 amino acids. Germline assignment: CDR1 SGHTA and CDR2 FQGNSA. Germline trimming cut 1 base from V and 7 bases from J; bases unmatched to any gene: 7. This clonotype was detected ten times or more. TCRbeta library preparation incorporated unique molecular identifiers. TCRdb redid the calling of the PCR reads with MiXCR, one entry per CDR3 protein. The sample holds about 610,000 distinct CDR3 sequences, over 9.5% seen once. The V gene is TRBV7-2, the J gene TRBJ1-5, with 7 bases fitting TRBD1. Specimen: PBMCs from the stem cell graft donor, collected from the stem cell graft. The sequence came from a human donor who donated a stem cell graft to a child with acute myeloid leukemia. The CDR3 protein is CASSLGQGGSQPQHF. CDR3 sequence (DNA): TGTGCCAGCAGCTTAGGACAGGGAGGAAGCCAGCCCCAGCATTTT.